These 4 T cell receptor beta chains came from one sample sequenced in a study of shared clonotypes between healthy human individuals. The data were produced by immunoSEQ multiplex PCR, yet TCRdb's version contains in-frame clones alone and is incomplete. The sample holds more than 1,200,000 clones, approximately 98.5% seen once. The specimen was naive CD4+ T cells sorted from blood. The subset here: CD45RA+ positively selected. The receptors stem from a man aged 30-40 years in good health.

The V and J genes are TRBV19 and TRBJ1-5; D is uncertain. This CDR3 has 16 residues. Germline loops: CDR1 LNHDA, CDR2 SQIVND (reference sequence). With 0 bases removed from V and 7 bases from J, the gap between germline ends came to 16 bases. The DNA of the CDR3 is TGTGCCAGTAGTATAGATCCCTGGGGAGGTAGGCAGCCCCAGCATTTT. Protein sequence: CASSIDPWGGRQPQHF.

To note about this clone: Its ends do not fully match the called genes, so a read error is possible. The chain combines TRBV15 with TRBJ2-7, with D unresolved. CDR3 size: 14 residues. In germline, CDR1 is LNHNV, CDR2 YYDKDF (reference sequence). CDR3 protein: CATSNPKGSDEQYF. DNA of the CDR3: TGTGCCACCAGCAATCCCAAGGGCTCCGACGAGCAGTACTTC.

This rearrangement joins TRBV13 to TRBJ1-4, with D perhaps TRBD1 (5 bases). With 6 bases removed from V and 3 bases from J, the gap between germline ends came to 14 bases. This CDR3 is 15 amino acids long. The germline V gene has CDR1 PRHDT and CDR2 FYEKMQ (reference sequence). CDR3 residues: CASRWTRRSNEKLFF. The DNA for the CDR3 is TGTGCCAGCAGATGGACAAGAAGGTCTAATGAAAAACTGTTTTTT. The variable domain in full, completed from reference TRBV13 and TRBJ1-4, reads AAGVIQSPRHLIKEKRETATLKCYPIPRHDTVYWYQQGPGQDPQFLISFYEKMQSDKGSIPDRFSAQQFSDYHSELNMSSLELGDSALYFCASRWTRRSNEKLFFGSGTQLSVL.

This chain connects TRBV5-6 to TRBJ1-2; unclear D gene. V shed 4 bases and J shed 5 bases, with 12 bases lying between them. Germline V gene data show CDR1 as SGHDT and CDR2 as YYEEEE. This CDR3 has 13 amino acids. The CDR3 DNA sequence: TGTGCCAGCAGCCTCCCGGTGGATTATGGCTACACCTTC. Translating it yields CASSLPVDYGYTF.